What follows are 6 T cell receptor beta chains derived from one specimen sequenced in a study of blood T cells in healthy people across ages. Sample-barcoded 5' priming and a J-beta primer mix drove a second PCR of roughly 6 to 12 cycles. TCRdb ran MiXCR on the 5' RACE reads and lists one entry per CDR3 protein. In the table there are hundreds of thousands of distinct CDR3 sequences, roughly 21% of which are singletons. The specimen was blood. All receptors come from a man aged 65 to 85 in good health.

This clonotype was counted ten times or more. The V gene is TRBV2, the J gene TRBJ2-7; 7 bases map to TRBD1. J gave up 3 bases and V 10 bases, and 6 bases lay outside the gene matches. The CDR3 extends over 12 amino acids. Per germline, CDR1 SNHLY and CDR2 FYNNEI. The CDR3 sequence: CAIERDSYEQYF. The DNA of the CDR3 is TGTGCCATTGAAAGGGACAGCTACGAGCAGTACTTC.

Only a few counts were recorded for this clonotype. A much bigger clone sits one base away, suggesting this may be a read error. V is TRBV7-2 and J is TRBJ2-1, with D possibly matching TRBD1 (6 bases). This CDR3 has 15 residues. In germline, CDR1 is SGHTA, CDR2 FQGNSA. V dropped 0 bases and J dropped 12 bases, with 18 bases sitting between them. CDR3 protein: CASSLAWGLSLLQFF. In DNA form, the CDR3 reads TGTGCCAGCAGCTTAGCGTGGGGGCTATCCTTATTGCAGTTCTTC.

This chain links TRBV7-9 with TRBJ2-3; TRBD2 matches at 12 bases. V lost 5 bases to trimming and J lost 2 bases; unmatched junction nucleotides: 5. The CDR3 runs 16 residues. The germline V gene has CDR1 SEHNR and CDR2 FQNEAQ (reference sequence). CDR3 residues: CASSPRLAGDTDTQYF. The CDR3 DNA reads as TGTGCCAGCAGCCCGCGACTAGCGGGAGACACAGATACGCAGTATTTT.

J is TRBJ2-5 and V is TRBV5-1; 11 nucleotides line up with TRBD2. Germline CDR1 is SGHRS and CDR2 is YFSETQ. CDR3 size: 14 residues. The junction had 3 bases not matched to a gene; V was cut back by 3 bases and J by 5 bases. The CDR3, as DNA: TGCGCCAGCAGCTCGATAGCGGGAGGGGAGACCCAGTACTTC. Its protein is CASSSIAGGETQYF.

This clonotype was counted once. This chain uses TRBV6-5 with TRBJ1-1; possible D gene TRBD1, 5 bases. This CDR3 is 11 amino acids long. Germline values: CDR1 MNHEY, CDR2 SVGAGI. V dropped 6 bases and J dropped 8 bases, with 10 bases sitting between them. CDR3 region: CASRQGTEAFF. Written as DNA, the CDR3 is TGTGCCAGCAGGCAGGGTACAGAAGCTTTCTTT.

This clonotype was detected a few times. V and J are TRBV29-1 and TRBJ2-3; TRBD2 matches at 7 bases. Trimming cost V 2 bases and J 2 bases; bases outside gene matches: 4. Germline CDR1 is SQVTM and CDR2 is ANQGSEA. The CDR3 runs to 14 residues. The CDR3 reads CSVEPSGVTDTQYF. The CDR3 nucleotides are TGCAGCGTTGAACCTAGCGGAGTCACAGATACGCAGTATTTT.